This T cell receptor beta chain emerged from a study of T-cell reconstitution after alpha-beta-depleted transplantation in children. Study-wide points: T-cell counts and diversity at one year following transplant were attributed mainly to newly produced T cells. Some patients' high day-60 TCRbeta diversity was traced to surviving recipient T cells and thymic progenitors. About two months after transplant, alpha-beta T cells reportedly came from several hundred expanded graft clones.

Researchers prepared the TCRbeta library using unique molecular identifiers, the study reports. One entry per CDR3 protein results from TCRdb running MiXCR on the PCR reads. The data show 700,000 to 950,000 distinct CDR3 sequences, with roughly 15% seen just once and roughly 5% held by the top ten. This clonotype was counted many times. The antigen remains undetermined. Trimming pared 4 bases from V and 0 bases from J, leaving 25 bases between. The CDR3 is 20 residues long. The sample in question was PBMCs, mostly from graft donor cells, obtained 360 days after TCRalphabeta/CD19-depleted stem cell transplant. The TCR sequence derives from a male patient between 5 and 17 years old who had a stem cell transplant for acute lymphoblastic leukemia, so the T cells may come from the graft donor. V gene TRBV12-3 or TRBV12-4 combines with J gene TRBJ1-5; D is unclear. The CDR3 protein is CASSSRPLGRRVYSNQPQHF. The CDR3 DNA reads TGTGCCAGCAGTTCGCGCCCCCTCGGACGAAGAGTTTATAGCAATCAGCCCCAGCATTTT.